Shown below are 31 T cell receptor beta chains from a single sample sequenced in a study of regulatory T cells in long-lasting Graves disease. Arm-PCR of CDR3 regions and iRepertoire HTBI primers were used to build TCR beta libraries. TCRdb re-derived calls from the multiplex PCR reads in MiXCR, one entry per CDR3 protein. Among a few hundred thousand distinct CDR3 sequences listed, roughly 24% were seen once. Specified time point: persistent/refractory GD, antithyroid drugs over 5 years with positive TRAb. The TCR library was prepared using RNA isolated from PBMCs. The material sequenced was peripheral blood mononuclear cells (PBMCs), taken when the disease was refractory, from a patient treated with antithyroid drugs. The receptor source for this set is a woman between 40 and 55 years old with Graves disease.

This clonotype came up many times. The chain combines TRBV12-3 or TRBV12-4 with TRBJ1-5; the D is unclear. Trimming took off 6 bases at V and 7 bases at J, with 25 bases between the two ends. The length of the CDR3 is 17 residues. CDR3 amino acids: CASSPDKGSGLWQPQHF. CDR3 DNA sequence: TGTGCCAGCAGCCCCGATAAGGGATCGGGGTTATGGCAGCCCCAGCATTTT.

Ten or more counts support this clonotype. CDR3 in amino acids: CASSLEEGTGETQYF. The CDR3 nucleotides read TGTGCCAGCAGCCTGGAGGAGGGAACGGGAGAGACCCAGTACTTC. V and J are TRBV3-1 and TRBJ2-5; tentatively, D is TRBD2 (6 bases). The V end lost 4 bases, the J end lost 4 bases, and 16 bases lay between the germline ends. Germline V lookup: CDR1 LGHDT, CDR2 YNNKEL (reference sequence). This CDR3 contains 15 residues.

The chain links TRBV19 to TRBJ2-5; 8 nucleotides agree with TRBD1. This CDR3 region has 17 residues. V dropped 1 base and J dropped 6; count of bases not matched to a gene: 13. Germline V gene lookup returns CDR1 LNHDA and CDR2 SQIVND (reference sequence). The CDR3 here is CASSIGGQGARQKTQYF. CDR3 DNA sequence: TGTGCCAGTAGTATAGGAGGGCAGGGGGCCAGACAAAAGACCCAGTACTTC. The whole variable domain, filled in from reference TRBV19 and TRBJ2-5, reads DGGITQSPKYLFRKEGQNVTLSCEQNLNHDAMYWYRQDPGQGLRLIYYSQIVNDFQKGDIAEGYSVSREKKESFPLTVTSAQKNPTAFYLCASSIGGQGARQKTQYFGPGTRLLVL.

This clonotype was seen many times. The chain couples TRBV11-2 to TRBJ1-2; D is uncertain. The CDR3 covers 12 residues. From germline, CDR1 is SGHAT and CDR2 FQNNGV. Trimming stripped 7 bases from V and 3 bases from J, with 9 bases between. The CDR3 region is CASTTIDYGYTF. Here the CDR3 DNA reads TGTGCCAGCACCACTATTGACTATGGCTACACCTTC. The whole variable domain, filled in from reference TRBV11-2 and TRBJ1-2, reads EAGVAQSPRYKIIEKRQSVAFWCNPISGHATLYWYQQILGQGPKLLIQFQNNGVVDDSQLPKDRFSAERLKGVDSTLKIQPAKLEDSAVYLCASTTIDYGYTFGSGTRLTVV.

About this clonotype: The conserved phenylalanine or tryptophan is not found at the CDR3 terminus, so this likely reflects a read error. The genes are TRBV6-1 and TRBJ2-7; a possible D gene is TRBD1 (7 bases). CDR3 length: 13 amino acids. Per the germline V gene, CDR1 is MNHNS and CDR2 is SASEGT. V lost 7 bases and J 3 bases, leaving 13 bases between the germline ends. DNA of the CDR3: TGTGCCAGCAACAACCAGGGGGGCTACGAGCAGTACCTC. The encoded protein is CASNNQGGYEQYL.

The genes are TRBV6-1 and TRBJ2-4, with D uncertain. The V gene lost 6 bases and the J gene lost 2 bases, with 14 bases spanning the gap. The CDR3 covers 15 residues. Per germline, CDR1 MNHNS and CDR2 SASEGT. The CDR3 nucleotides are TGTGCCAGCAGAGCAGATCAGAAATCCAAAAACATTCAGTACTTC. This gives the protein CASRADQKSKNIQYF.

The rearrangement joins TRBV29-1 to TRBJ1-2, with TRBD1 matching over 11 bases. The CDR3 contains 13 residues. V was pared by 8 bases and J by 3 bases, with 5 bases of the junction left unmatched. Germline V CDR1 and CDR2: SQVTM, ANQGSEA. This CDR3 is CSIGQGADYGYTF. The CDR3 nucleotides read TGCAGCATTGGACAGGGGGCTGACTATGGCTACACCTTC.

The V and J genes are TRBV5-5 and TRBJ2-7, with D perhaps matching TRBD1 (6 bases). The CDR3 length is 14 residues. Germline CDR1 SGHKS, CDR2 YYEKEE (reference sequence). Trimming took off 3 bases at V and 3 bases at J, with 13 bases between the two ends. CDR3 nucleotide sequence: TGTGCCAGCAGCTACGCGACAGGCCTCTACGAGCAGTACTTC. As protein: CASSYATGLYEQYF.

The J gene is TRBJ2-3, the V gene TRBV27, with D uncertain. Between the trimmed V and J ends, which lost 2 bases and 2 bases, there was a span of 11 bases. The germline CDR1 and CDR2 sequences are MNHEY and SMNVEV (reference sequence). The CDR3 loop spans 15 amino acids. The CDR3 sequence is CASSLMAAVTDTQYF. The CDR3 nucleotides read TGTGCCAGCAGTTTAATGGCAGCCGTCACAGATACGCAGTATTTT.

The chain uses TRBV7-2 and TRBJ2-7; D remains ambiguous. The germline V and J ends were trimmed by 6 bases and 5 bases, with 11 bases remaining between them. This CDR3 is built from 12 residues. Germline-derived CDR1 and CDR2 are SGHTA and FQGNSA. DNA for the CDR3: TGTGCCAGCAGTTTCCCTCGGAACGAGCAGTACTTC. As protein: CASSFPRNEQYF.

This clonotype was found many times. This chain links TRBV7-9 with TRBJ1-1; 8 nucleotides match TRBD1. The CDR3 spans 13 residues. The V gene's germline CDR1 is SEHNR and CDR2 FQNEAQ (reference sequence). Unmatched junction bases numbered 6, after V lost 0 bases and J lost 12 bases. In nucleotides, the CDR3 is TGTGCCAGCAGCTTAGCGCCAGGGGGCTCGACTTTCTTT. Amino acid sequence: CASSLAPGGSTFF.

The chain joins TRBV3-1 to TRBJ2-3; D is uncertain. CDR3 length: 13 amino acids. V lost 2 bases and J lost 2, with 5 bases in between. Germline CDR1 is LGHDT and CDR2 is YNNKEL (reference sequence). CDR3 loop: CASSQPLTDTQYF. DNA for the CDR3: TGTGCCAGCAGCCAACCCCTCACAGATACGCAGTATTTT.

Ten or more counts support this clonotype. V is TRBV28 and J is TRBJ2-2; D is undetermined. Germline CDR1 is MDHEN and CDR2 is SYDVKM. The CDR3 runs to 18 residues. V lost 1 base and J lost 0, with 15 bases in between. The CDR3 region has the DNA TGTGCCAGCAGTTTATACGCTAAGGGTACTACGAACACCGGGGAGCTGTTTTTT. Translating gives CASSLYAKGTTNTGELFF.

The genes are TRBV7-9 and TRBJ2-7; D is possibly TRBD2 (6 bases). V was shortened by 1 base and J by 7 bases, with 14 bases between the two germline ends. The CDR3 spans 14 residues. The germline CDR1 and CDR2 sequences are SEHNR and FQNEAQ (reference sequence). Here the CDR3 reads CASSLDLAAGEQYF. For the CDR3, the DNA is TGTGCCAGCAGCTTAGATTTAGCGGCAGGGGAGCAGTACTTC. The whole variable domain, filled in from reference TRBV7-9 and TRBJ2-7, reads DTGVSQNPRHKITKRGQNVTFRCDPISEHNRLYWYRQTLGQGPEFLTYFQNEAQLEKSRLLSDRFSAERPKGSFSTLEIQRTEQGDSAMYLCASSLDLAAGEQYFGPGTRLTVT.

The V gene is TRBV28, the J gene TRBJ2-1; 8 nucleotides agree with TRBD1. CDR1 is MDHEN, CDR2 SYDVKM, per germline. The trim removed 2 bases at V and 5 bases at J, leaving 5 bases unmatched. The CDR3 contains 15 residues. The CDR3 DNA sequence: TGTGCCAGCAGTTTAAACAGGGGGTTTCACAATGAGCAGTTCTTC. Its translation is CASSLNRGFHNEQFF.

This clonotype was observed once. The chain carries TRBV28 and TRBJ2-7, with 10 bases aligning to TRBD2. The trim removed 6 bases at V and 5 bases at J, leaving 7 bases unmatched. This CDR3 is built from 14 residues. In germline, CDR1 is MDHEN, CDR2 SYDVKM. CDR3 sequence: CASSQPLAGDEQYF. The CDR3, as DNA: TGTGCCAGCAGCCAACCTCTAGCGGGAGACGAGCAGTACTTC.

This clonotype was seen more than once but under ten times. The rearrangement joins TRBV5-1 to TRBJ2-7, with D tentatively TRBD1 (5 bases). Deletions cut 4 bases from V and 3 bases from J, with 17 bases between. The germline V gene has CDR1 SGHRS and CDR2 YFSETQ. This CDR3 region has 15 residues. The CDR3 reads CASSTWFQGDYEQYF. The CDR3 DNA reads TGCGCCAGCAGCACGTGGTTCCAGGGTGACTACGAGCAGTACTTC.

This clonotype was observed a few times. The chain employs TRBV6-9 and TRBJ1-3; D possibly corresponds to TRBD1 (6 bases). Germline V gives CDR1 MNHGY, CDR2 SVAAGI. Trimming removed 4 bases at V and 7 bases at J, with 17 bases between. The CDR3 runs 15 residues. CDR3 DNA sequence: TGTGCCAGCAGTTCCGGACAGCTCAGCGGCAACACCATATATTTT. It translates to CASSSGQLSGNTIYF.

This clonotype has at least ten counts. The chain employs TRBV14 and TRBJ1-2; the D is unclear. Germline V CDR1 and CDR2: SGHDN, FVKESK. Trimming removed 2 bases at V and 4 bases at J, with 11 bases between. CDR3 length equals 14 residues. The CDR3 reads CASSQLGVTYGYTF. The CDR3 DNA sequence: TGTGCCAGCAGCCAATTAGGAGTTACCTATGGCTACACCTTC.

Only one count was recorded for this clonotype. It may be a read error: a sequence one base away is much more abundant. The gene calls are TRBV12-3 or TRBV12-4 and TRBJ1-2; 9 nucleotides match TRBD1. After removal of 5 bases from V and 6 bases from J, the junction contained 7 bases not matched to a gene. This CDR3 spans 14 amino acids. The CDR3 loop reads CASSALWDRDGYTF. The CDR3 DNA reads as TGTGCCAGCAGTGCCCTATGGGACAGGGATGGCTACACCTTC.

This clonotype was seen at least ten times. The genes are TRBV11-2 and TRBJ1-6; D is uncertain. V was pared by 4 bases and J by 13 bases, with 11 bases between. Germline CDR1 SGHAT, CDR2 FQNNGV. This CDR3 region has 12 residues. In DNA form, the CDR3 reads TGTGCCAGCAGCTCCGGTCATTTGCCCCTCCACTTT. This gives the protein CASSSGHLPLHF.

The DNA for the CDR3 is TGTGCCAGCAGTTACGGGGCGACTAGAGTCAGCTCCTACAATGAGCAGTTCTTC. Residues: CASSYGATRVSSYNEQFF. V is TRBV6-5 and J is TRBJ2-1; possibly TRBD2 for D (6 bases). Germline V gene sequence: CDR1 MNHEY, CDR2 SVGAGI. V was clipped by 2 bases and J by 0 bases, with 17 bases between them. The CDR3 length is 18 residues.

The table lists this clonotype with many counts. The chain has TRBV6-1 and TRBJ2-5; D is possibly TRBD1 (6 bases). The germline CDR1 and CDR2 sequences are MNHNS and SASEGT. The CDR3 runs 14 residues. Trimming took 6 bases from V and 2 from J, leaving 13 bases between them. The CDR3 sequence is CASSPLTGQETQYF. The CDR3 DNA is TGTGCCAGCAGCCCGCTGACAGGACAAGAGACCCAGTACTTC.

This clonotype has more than one count but fewer than ten. V gene TRBV7-9 combines with J gene TRBJ1-4, with TRBD1 matching over 7 bases. Germline-derived CDR1 and CDR2 are SEHNR and FQNEAQ (reference sequence). V gave up 5 bases and J gave up 6 bases; unmatched junction bases: 15. There are 17 residues in the CDR3. CDR3 in amino acids: CASSLHPGQPGDEKLFF. CDR3 coding DNA: TGTGCCAGCAGCCTACATCCGGGACAGCCAGGGGATGAAAAACTGTTTTTT.

The rearrangement joins TRBV6-5 to TRBJ2-2; D gene unclear. Deletions cut 4 bases from V and 3 bases from J, with 9 bases between. The germline CDR1 and CDR2 sequences are MNHEY and SVGAGI. The CDR3 loop spans 14 amino acids. The CDR3 DNA follows: TGTGCCAGCAGTTCCAATCAATACACCGGGGAGCTGTTTTTT. This sequence encodes CASSSNQYTGELFF.

The rearrangement uses TRBV6-1 and TRBJ1-1; D unclear. With 6 bases removed from V and 2 bases from J, the gap between germline ends came to 19 bases. The CDR3 runs 16 residues. Germline CDR1 and CDR2: MNHNS and SASEGT. CDR3 loop: CASRVRTPPANTEAFF. The CDR3 DNA reads as TGTGCCAGCAGGGTAAGGACCCCCCCGGCAAACACTGAAGCTTTCTTT.

This clonotype was seen only a few times. The chain employs TRBV19 and TRBJ2-3; no reliable D call. The germline V and J ends were trimmed by 4 bases and 4 bases, with 9 bases remaining between them. Germline V gives CDR1 LNHDA, CDR2 SQIVND (reference sequence). The CDR3 is 13 residues long. The CDR3 loop reads CASSTTVADTQYF. In nucleotides, the CDR3 is TGTGCCAGTAGTACCACTGTAGCAGATACGCAGTATTTT.

This clonotype was found a few times. A much larger clone differs by one base, so this may be a read error. This chain uses TRBV12-3 or TRBV12-4 with TRBJ1-2; no clear D. This CDR3 has 13 residues. The DNA of the CDR3 is TGTGCCGGCAGTCGCCGGTACGACTATGGCTACACCTTC. It translates to CAGSRRYDYGYTF.

V is TRBV20-1 and J is TRBJ2-7; either TRBD1 or TRBD2 may supply D (6 bases each). The V gene lost 0 bases and the J gene lost 5 bases, with 17 bases spanning the gap. This CDR3 is built from 15 residues. Germline V gene sequence: CDR1 DFQATT, CDR2 SNEGSKA (reference sequence). The CDR3 reads CSARDRRGSSDEQYF. The CDR3 DNA reads as TGCAGTGCTAGAGATAGGAGGGGGTCGTCAGACGAGCAGTACTTC.

The gene calls are TRBV6-1 and TRBJ1-2; unclear D gene. This CDR3 is 14 amino acids long. With 7 bases removed from V and 4 bases from J, the gap between germline ends came to 16 bases. Per germline, CDR1 MNHNS and CDR2 SASEGT. The CDR3 nucleotides are TGTGCCAGCAAGGGAGTCCAGGCCACCTATGGCTACACCTTC. Protein product: CASKGVQATYGYTF.

The V and J genes are TRBV13 and TRBJ2-7; D not resolved. The germline CDR1 and CDR2 sequences are PRHDT and FYEKMQ (reference sequence). There are 14 residues in the CDR3. V dropped 3 bases and J dropped 2 bases, with 11 bases sitting between them. The DNA for the CDR3 is TGTGCCAGCAGCTTCTATGGTATTACCTACGAGCAGTACTTC. This gives the protein CASSFYGITYEQYF.